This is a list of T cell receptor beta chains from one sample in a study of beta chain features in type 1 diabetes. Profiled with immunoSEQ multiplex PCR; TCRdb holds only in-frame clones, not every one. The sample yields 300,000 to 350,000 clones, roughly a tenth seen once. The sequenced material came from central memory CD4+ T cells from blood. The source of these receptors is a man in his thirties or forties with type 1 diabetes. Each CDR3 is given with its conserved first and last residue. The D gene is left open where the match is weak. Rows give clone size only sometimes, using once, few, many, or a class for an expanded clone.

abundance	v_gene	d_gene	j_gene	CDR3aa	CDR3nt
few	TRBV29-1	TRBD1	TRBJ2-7	CSVDPRDRYQYF	TGCAGCGTTGATCCCCGGGACAGGTATCAGTACTTC
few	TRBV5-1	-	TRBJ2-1	CASSPDSYNEQFF	TGCGCCAGCAGCCCCGACTCGTACAATGAGCAGTTCTTC
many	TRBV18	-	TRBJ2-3	CASSPLRGTDTQYF	TGTGCCAGCTCACCACTCCGGGGTACAGATACGCAGTATTTT
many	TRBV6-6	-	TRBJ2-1	CASSYAGNEQFF	TGTGCCAGCAGTTACGCGGGCAATGAGCAGTTCTTC
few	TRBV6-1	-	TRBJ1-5	CASSDWDDQPQHF	TGTGCCAGCAGTGACTGGGATGATCAGCCCCAGCATTTT
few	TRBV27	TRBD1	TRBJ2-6	CASSPWTGASSGANVLTF	TGTGCCAGCAGTCCATGGACAGGGGCGAGCTCTGGGGCCAACGTCCTGACTTTC
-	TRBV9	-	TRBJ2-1	CASSVAWESHNEQFF	TGTGCCAGCAGCGTAGCGTGGGAATCGCACAATGAGCAGTTCTTC
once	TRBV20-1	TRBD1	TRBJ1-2	CSAQDRVGYTF	TGCAGTGCCCAAGACAGGGTTGGCTACACCTTC
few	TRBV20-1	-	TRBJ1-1	CSAGQFEAFF	TGCAGTGCTGGACAGTTCGAAGCTTTCTTT
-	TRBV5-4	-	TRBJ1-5	CASSLGGQSINQPQHF	TGTGCCAGCAGCTTGGGAGGACAATCCATCAATCAGCCCCAGCATTTT
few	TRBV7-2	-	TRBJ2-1	CASSLDRVGGEQFF	TGTGCCAGCAGCTTGGACCGTGTAGGGGGTGAGCAGTTCTTC
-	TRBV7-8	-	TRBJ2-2	CASSFLEDTGELFF	TGTGCCAGCAGCTTTTTAGAGGACACCGGGGAGCTGTTTTTT
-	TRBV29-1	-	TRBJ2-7	CSASVLSYEQYF	TGCAGTGCCAGCGTACTCTCCTACGAGCAGTACTTC
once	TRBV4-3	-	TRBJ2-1	CASSQEVTRGVYNEQFF	TGCGCCAGCAGCCAAGAAGTGACGAGGGGGGTGTACAATGAGCAGTTCTTC
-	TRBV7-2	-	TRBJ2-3	CASSTGQDTQYF	TGTGCCAGCAGTACGGGGCAAGATACGCAGTATTTT
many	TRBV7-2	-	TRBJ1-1	CASSPQGDTEAFF	TGTGCCAGCAGCCCTCAGGGTGACACTGAAGCTTTCTTT
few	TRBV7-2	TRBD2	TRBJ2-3	CASSLASRGGLRDTQYF	TGTGCCAGCAGCTTAGCGTCGCGCGGGGGACTGCGAGATACGCAGTATTTT
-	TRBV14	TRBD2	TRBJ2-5	CASSHSAGGSETQYF	TGTGCCAGCAGCCATTCAGCGGGGGGGTCAGAGACCCAGTACTTC
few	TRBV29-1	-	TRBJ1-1	CSVERQGEVTEAFF	TGCAGCGTTGAAAGGCAGGGCGAGGTCACTGAAGCTTTCTTT
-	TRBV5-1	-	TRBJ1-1	CASSLNLNTEAFF	TGCGCCAGCAGCTTGAACTTGAACACTGAAGCTTTCTTT
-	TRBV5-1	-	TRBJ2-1	CASREQNEQFF	TGCGCCAGCAGAGAGCAGAATGAGCAGTTCTTC
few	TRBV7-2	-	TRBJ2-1	CASSLDFSSHNEQFF	TGTGCCAGCAGCTTAGATTTCTCTAGCCACAATGAGCAGTTCTTC
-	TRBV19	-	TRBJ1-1	CASTLSANTEAFF	TGTGCCAGTACCCTGTCTGCTAACACTGAAGCTTTCTTT
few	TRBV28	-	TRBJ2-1	CASRPTSYNEQFF	TGTGCCAGCAGGCCGACTAGCTACAATGAGCAGTTCTTC
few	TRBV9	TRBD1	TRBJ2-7	CASSVEGQGFTDEQYF	TGTGCCAGCAGCGTAGAAGGACAGGGTTTTACGGACGAGCAGTACTTC
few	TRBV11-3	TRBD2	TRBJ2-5	CASSLGGGAVETQYF	TGTGCCAGCAGCTTGGGCGGGGGGGCCGTAGAGACCCAGTACTTC
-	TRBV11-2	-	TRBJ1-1	CASSRDTEAFF	TGTGCCAGCAGCCGGGACACTGAAGCTTTCTTT
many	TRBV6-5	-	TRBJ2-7	CASSPGPQLEQYF	TGTGCCAGCAGTCCCGGACCTCAGCTCGAGCAGTACTTC
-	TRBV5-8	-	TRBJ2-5	CASSLGASGQETQYF	TGTGCCAGCAGCTTGGGGGCTAGTGGGCAAGAGACCCAGTACTTC
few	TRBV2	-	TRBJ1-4	CATLDLRGANEKLFF	TGTGCCACCCTGGACCTCCGGGGGGCTAATGAAAAACTGTTTTTT
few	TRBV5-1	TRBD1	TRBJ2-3	CASSQDGQGRPDTQYF	TGCGCCAGCAGCCAAGACGGACAGGGAAGGCCAGATACGCAGTATTTT
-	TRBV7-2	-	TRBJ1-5	CASSLGEDQPQHF	TGTGCCAGCAGCTTAGGCGAGGATCAGCCCCAGCATTTT
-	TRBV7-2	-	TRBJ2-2	CASSVSGGELFF	TGTGCCAGCAGCGTGTCGGGCGGGGAGCTGTTTTTT
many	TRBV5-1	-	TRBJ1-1	CASSLETGMRTEAFF	TGCGCCAGCAGCTTGGAGACGGGGATGCGCACTGAAGCTTTCTTT
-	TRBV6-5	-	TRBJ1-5	CASRPTNNQPQHF	TGTGCCAGCAGACCTACCAACAATCAGCCCCAGCATTTT
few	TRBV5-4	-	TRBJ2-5	CASSWGGPETQYF	TGTGCCAGCAGTTGGGGGGGCCCAGAGACCCAGTACTTC
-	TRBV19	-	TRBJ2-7	CASSSGPGDYEQYF	TGTGCCAGTAGTAGCGGGCCAGGAGATTACGAGCAGTACTTC
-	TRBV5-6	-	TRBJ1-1	CASSLGLPNTEAFF	TGTGCCAGCAGCTTGGGACTCCCGAACACTGAAGCTTTCTTT
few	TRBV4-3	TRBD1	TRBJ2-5	CASSLGQGLETQYF	TGCGCCAGCAGCCTGGGACAGGGGTTGGAGACCCAGTACTTC
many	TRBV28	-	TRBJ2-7	CASRPLGGAPYEQYF	TGTGCCAGCAGGCCCCTAGGCGGGGCCCCCTACGAGCAGTACTTC
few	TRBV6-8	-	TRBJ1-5	CASASGTKNQPQHF	TGTGCCAGCGCCTCCGGGACAAAAAATCAGCCCCAGCATTTT
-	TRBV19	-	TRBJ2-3	CASSVGASTDTQYF	TGTGCCAGTAGTGTTGGGGCCAGCACAGATACGCAGTATTTT
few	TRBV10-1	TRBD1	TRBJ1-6	CASSPGTGNNSPLHF	TGCGCCAGCAGTCCCGGGACAGGGAACAATTCACCCCTCCACTTT
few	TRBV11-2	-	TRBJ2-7	CASSLVGQGPYEQYF	TGTGCCAGCAGCTTAGTAGGGCAGGGCCCCTACGAGCAGTACTTC
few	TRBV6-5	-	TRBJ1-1	CASSYFLGQGNTEAFF	TGTGCCAGCAGTTACTTCTTAGGCCAGGGGAACACTGAAGCTTTCTTT
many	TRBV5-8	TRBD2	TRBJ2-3	CASSQISGGVTDTQYF	TGTGCCAGCAGCCAGATTAGCGGGGGGGTCACAGATACGCAGTATTTT
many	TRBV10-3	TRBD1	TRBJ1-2	CAISEFRGQGDGYTF	TGTGCCATCAGTGAGTTCCGGGGACAGGGGGACGGCTACACCTTC
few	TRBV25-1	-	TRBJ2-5	CASSDREIQYF	TGTGCCAGCAGTGACCGGGAAATCCAGTACTTC
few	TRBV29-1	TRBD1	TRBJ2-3	CSVEGQGATDTQYF	TGCAGCGTTGAAGGACAGGGGGCAACAGATACGCAGTATTTT
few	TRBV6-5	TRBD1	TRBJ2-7	CASSRQGNAYEQYF	TGTGCCAGCAGTCGACAGGGGAACGCCTACGAGCAGTACTTC
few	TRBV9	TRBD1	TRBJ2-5	CASSVGQGPQETQYF	TGTGCCAGCAGCGTAGGACAGGGACCCCAAGAGACCCAGTACTTC
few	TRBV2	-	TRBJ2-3	CASGLSTDTQYF	TGTGCCAGCGGGCTGAGCACAGATACGCAGTATTTT